Below, 7 T cell receptor beta chains from the same sample are listed, as sequenced in a study of T cell responses to AZD1222 COVID-19 vaccine. TCRdb keeps only in-frame clones here, not all; method: immunoSEQ multiplex PCR. This table has just over 150,000 clones, more than 75% appearing once. The sample in question was peripheral blood, obtained 28 days after the second AZD1222 dose. The receptor set was obtained from an adult who received the AZD1222 COVID-19 vaccine.

The gene calls are TRBV5-1 and TRBJ2-2; 13 positions match TRBD2. The CDR3 runs to 16 residues. The junction had 2 bases not matched to a gene; V was cut back by 5 bases and J by 1 base. Germline V lookup: CDR1 SGHRS, CDR2 YFSETQ. The DNA of the CDR3 is TGCGCCAGCAGTCGGACTAGCGGGGGGAACACCGGGGAGCTGTTTTTT. Its protein is CASSRTSGGNTGELFF.

The chain carries TRBV20-1 and TRBJ2-5; 12 bases fit TRBD2. Germline CDR1 DFQATT, CDR2 SNEGSKA (reference sequence). With 3 bases clipped from V and 0 bases from J, the junction kept 8 bases outside the gene matches. This CDR3 is 17 amino acids long. The CDR3, as DNA: TGCAGTGCTAGTGCTAGCGGGAGGGATTGGTACCAAGAGACCCAGTACTTC. Amino acids: CSASASGRDWYQETQYF.

V is TRBV28 and J is TRBJ1-5, with 10 bases identical to TRBD1. The CDR3 spans 13 residues. The V segment lost 11 bases and the J segment 2 bases; nucleotides outside the gene matches: 3. Germline V gene sequence: CDR1 MDHEN, CDR2 SYDVKM. DNA of the CDR3: TGTGCCGGACAGGGGGTTCGCAATCAGCCCCAGCATTTT. Translation: CAGQGVRNQPQHF.

The chain joins TRBV4-1 to TRBJ1-2, with 7 bases fitting TRBD1. J was trimmed by 0 bases and V by 4 bases; bases with no gene match: 8. This CDR3 is 16 amino acids long. CDR1 is MGHRA, CDR2 YSYEKL, per germline. The chain's CDR3 is CASSPTGQDSNYGYTF. DNA for the CDR3: TGCGCCAGCAGCCCGACCGGACAGGACTCTAACTATGGCTACACCTTC.

The chain is built from TRBV27 and TRBJ2-7; D perhaps matches TRBD2 (6 bases). Between the trimmed V and J ends, which lost 5 bases and 0 bases, there was a span of 14 bases. Germline values: CDR1 MNHEY, CDR2 SMNVEV (reference sequence). The CDR3 has 15 amino acids. CDR3 in amino acids: CASSLTRIDSYEQYF. CDR3 DNA: TGTGCCAGCAGTCTGACTAGGATAGACTCCTACGAGCAGTACTTC.

The chain carries TRBV5-1 and TRBJ2-3, with 7 bases fitting TRBD2. V dropped 1 base and J dropped 0; count of bases not matched to a gene: 17. The germline CDR1 and CDR2 sequences are SGHRS and YFSETQ. CDR3 size: 20 residues. CDR3 nucleotides: TGCGCCAGCAGCTTGATACGCCAGGCGGGAGACCCCACTAGCACAGATACGCAGTATTTT. Protein: CASSLIRQAGDPTSTDTQYF.

The chain joins TRBV28 to TRBJ1-4; no firm D call. Trimming took 1 base from V and 6 from J, leaving 3 bases between them. This CDR3 has 12 residues. Germline lookup yields CDR1 MDHEN and CDR2 SYDVKM. The CDR3 is CASSLSYEKLFF. The CDR3 nucleotides are TGTGCCAGCAGTTTATCCTATGAAAAACTGTTTTTT.